The subject of this entry is one T cell receptor (beta chain). This entry is derived from a study of shared clonotypes between healthy human individuals. The V gene lost 5 bases and the J gene lost 3 bases, with 11 bases spanning the gap. The CDR3 extends over 13 amino acids. Germline CDR1 MDHEN, CDR2 SYDVKM. Libraries were prepared by immunoSEQ multiplex PCR; TCRdb keeps only in-frame clonotypes and omits some of them. Counted here are about 330,000 clones, around two thirds occurring once; the ten biggest clones make up over 9%. This sequence joins TRBV28 and TRBJ2-7; D perhaps matches TRBD2 (6 bases). The sample consisted of memory CD4+ T cells sorted from blood. Subset indicated: CD45RA-negative fraction. This sequence was found in a man aged 30-40 years in good health. In DNA form, the CDR3 reads TGTGCCAGCAGTCGGGGACTGCACTACGAGCAGTACTTC. Its translation is CASSRGLHYEQYF.